This T cell receptor beta chain was recovered during a study of cytomegalovirus exposure and HLA in healthy donors. Notes on the study in general: Investigators reported some 150 TCR beta chains as tied to cytomegalovirus. Association of a missense DCLRE1C variant with TCR beta V- and J-gene trimming was reported in a later analysis.

PCR primers comprised 60 Vbeta and 13 Jbeta primers. Method: immunoSEQ multiplex PCR; TCRdb's copy keeps in-frame clones and lacks some. The profile shows around 150,000 clones, more than 70% of them singletons. It was healthy bone marrow donors who served as donors. Regarding this clone: Its antigen is still unknown.

The CDR3 loop spans 14 amino acids. From germline, CDR1 is SNHLY and CDR2 FYNNEI. J was trimmed by 4 bases and V by 7 bases; bases with no gene match: 9. This TCR was sampled from a middle-aged woman in good health and CMV-seronegative. Sequencing was performed on PBMCs. The chain links TRBV2 to TRBJ2-5, with 7 bases matching TRBD2. Here the CDR3 DNA reads TGTGCCAGCACCCTCCTGGGGAGGGGAGAGACCCAGTACTTC. Protein sequence: CASTLLGRGETQYF.